The sequence of this TCR beta chain was determined in a study of Ad26.COV2.S vaccination and SARS-CoV-2 variants. Notes on the study in general: Post-vaccination spike-specific CD8+ and CD4+ T cell responses reportedly had substantial breadth. Individuals receiving vaccine had higher spike-specific TCR breadth than placebo recipients did.

Using immunoSEQ multiplex PCR, the repertoire was profiled, and TCRdb retains in-frame clones only, with some absent. This sample yields roughly 380,000 clones, of which approximately 90% are seen a single time; roughly 3.9% belongs to the top ten. The CDR3 length is 13 residues. The germline CDR1 and CDR2 sequences are LGHDT and YNNKEL (reference sequence). The ends were cut back, 6 bases at V and 1 base at J, with 8 bases in the middle. This clone appeared once. Antigen specificity is unknown. This clonotype was sampled from a human donor who had recovered from COVID-19. Here the sequenced sample was peripheral blood, taken after recovery from COVID-19. The rearrangement joins TRBV3-1 (or the pseudogene TRBV3-2) to TRBJ2-3; no clear D. The CDR3 loop reads CASSPLGTDTQYF. CDR3 nucleotide sequence: TGTGCCAGCAGTCCCCTGGGCACAGATACGCAGTATTTT.